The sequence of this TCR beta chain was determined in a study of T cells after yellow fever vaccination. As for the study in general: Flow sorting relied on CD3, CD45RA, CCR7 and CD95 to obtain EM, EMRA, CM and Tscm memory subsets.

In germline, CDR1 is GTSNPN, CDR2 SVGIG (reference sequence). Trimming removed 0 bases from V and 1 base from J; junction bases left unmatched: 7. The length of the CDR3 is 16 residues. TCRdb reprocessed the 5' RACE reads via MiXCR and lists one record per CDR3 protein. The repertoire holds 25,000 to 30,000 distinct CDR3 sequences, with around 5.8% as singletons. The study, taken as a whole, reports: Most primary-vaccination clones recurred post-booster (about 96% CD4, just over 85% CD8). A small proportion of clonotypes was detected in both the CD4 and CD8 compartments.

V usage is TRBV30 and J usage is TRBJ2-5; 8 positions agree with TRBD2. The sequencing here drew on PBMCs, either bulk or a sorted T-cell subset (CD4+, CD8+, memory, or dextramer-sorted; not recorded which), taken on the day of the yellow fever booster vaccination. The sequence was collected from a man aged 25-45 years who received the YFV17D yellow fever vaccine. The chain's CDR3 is CAWSVGLAGSQETQYF. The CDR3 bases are TGTGCCTGGAGTGTTGGGTTAGCGGGATCCCAAGAGACCCAGTACTTC. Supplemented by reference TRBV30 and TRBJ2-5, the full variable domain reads SQTIHQWPATLVQPVGSPLSLECTVEGTSNPNLYWYRQAAGRGLQLLFYSVGIGQISSEVPQNLSASRPQDRQFILSSKKLLLSDSGFYLCAWSVGLAGSQETQYFGPGTRLLVL.